At least ten counts were recorded for the clone carrying this TCR beta chain. Antigen specificity is unknown. Amplifying from RNA transcripts, the study obtained TCR beta CDR3 regions. First-round RT-PCR relied on HTBI primers, and a second-round multiplex PCR came next. One entry per CDR3 protein results from TCRdb running MiXCR on the multiplex PCR reads. The table records around 520,000 distinct CDR3 sequences, less than 45% of them present only once. V gave up 5 bases and J gave up 5 bases; unmatched junction bases: 7. Germline lookup yields CDR1 SGHVS and CDR2 FNYEAQ. The CDR3 runs 14 residues. These data come from a study of Graves' ophthalmopathy and Graves' hyperthyroidism. The study, taken as a whole, reports: A model of 13 signatures distinguished ophthalmopathy from stable hyperthyroidism at around 90% sensitivity and nearly 83% specificity.

People with hyperthyroidism were aged 18 to 65 and newly diagnosed, under 2 months' duration. Other autoimmune disease, uncontrolled infection, pregnancy and lactation led to exclusion. The diagnostic workup employed clinical symptoms, serum thyroxine, TRAb, thyroid ultrasound and orbital computed tomography. J is TRBJ2-7 and V is TRBV7-6, with 9 bases that match TRBD1. Specimen: peripheral blood or thyroid tissue (not recorded which). This receptor was taken from an adult man with Graves' hyperthyroidism. The CDR3 protein is CASSPGQGMDEQYF. CDR3 nucleotides: TGTGCCAGCAGCCCTGGACAGGGGATGGACGAGCAGTACTTC.